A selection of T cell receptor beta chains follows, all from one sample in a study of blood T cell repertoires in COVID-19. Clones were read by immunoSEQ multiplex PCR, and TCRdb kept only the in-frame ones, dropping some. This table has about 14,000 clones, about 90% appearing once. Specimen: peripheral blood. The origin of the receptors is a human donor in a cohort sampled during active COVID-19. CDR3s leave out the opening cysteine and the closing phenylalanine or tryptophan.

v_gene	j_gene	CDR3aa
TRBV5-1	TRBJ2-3	ASSLARLAGITDTQY
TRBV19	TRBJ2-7	ASTYGSGRPYEQY
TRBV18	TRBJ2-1	ASSPGLAGLTYNEQF
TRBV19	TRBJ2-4	ASDPGGAEAKNIQY
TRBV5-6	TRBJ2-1	ASSWDSGTYNEQF
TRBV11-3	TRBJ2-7	ASSLLQGDEQY
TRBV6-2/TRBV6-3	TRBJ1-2	ASSLTGNYGYT
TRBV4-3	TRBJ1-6	ASSQAPGDFSPLH
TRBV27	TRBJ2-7	ASSIRPGLAGGPLSEQY
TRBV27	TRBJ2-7	ASSRGGPNEQY
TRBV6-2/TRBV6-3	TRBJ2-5	ASSYLAQGFGETQY
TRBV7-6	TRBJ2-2	ASRQGGWGTGELF
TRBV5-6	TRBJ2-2	ASSQDRGSGELF
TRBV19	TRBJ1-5	ASSPRDSLRPQH
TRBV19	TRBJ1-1	ASSLQSTGSTEAF
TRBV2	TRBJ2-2	ATKPGLAGGPVGELF
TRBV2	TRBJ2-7	ASMGGESNEQY
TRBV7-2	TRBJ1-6	ASSLTPQGRGNSPLH
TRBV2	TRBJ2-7	ALSPRYGEQY
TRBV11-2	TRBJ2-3	ASSPYPAGISTDTQY
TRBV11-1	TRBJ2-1	ASSLVGTGAYNEQF
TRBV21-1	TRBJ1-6	ASSKIGGEGNSPLH
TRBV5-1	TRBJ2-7	ASSSQFAQTDYEQY
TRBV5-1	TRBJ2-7	ASSSRTSGAHSYEQY
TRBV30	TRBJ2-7	AWRPGDRLSEQY
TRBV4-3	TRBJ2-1	ASSPGQGSNEQF
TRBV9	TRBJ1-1	ASSATTGSKTEAF
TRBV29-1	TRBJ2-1	SVARGASAYNEQF
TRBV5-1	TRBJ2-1	ASSLTGEKYNEQF
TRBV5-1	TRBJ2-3	ASGRRSTDTQY
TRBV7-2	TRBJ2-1	ASRTVGPNEQF
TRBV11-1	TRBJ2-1	ASSPGLARSEQF
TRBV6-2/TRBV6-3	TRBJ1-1	ASSQTPGTEAF
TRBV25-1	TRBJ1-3	ASSEMAVNSGNTIY
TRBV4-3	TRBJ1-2	ASSQRGGYGGYT
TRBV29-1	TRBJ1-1	SVDQGDRTEAF
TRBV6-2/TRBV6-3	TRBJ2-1	ASSYSPRAGGVKTELDEQF
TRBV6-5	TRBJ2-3	ASSYSVSGGDTQY